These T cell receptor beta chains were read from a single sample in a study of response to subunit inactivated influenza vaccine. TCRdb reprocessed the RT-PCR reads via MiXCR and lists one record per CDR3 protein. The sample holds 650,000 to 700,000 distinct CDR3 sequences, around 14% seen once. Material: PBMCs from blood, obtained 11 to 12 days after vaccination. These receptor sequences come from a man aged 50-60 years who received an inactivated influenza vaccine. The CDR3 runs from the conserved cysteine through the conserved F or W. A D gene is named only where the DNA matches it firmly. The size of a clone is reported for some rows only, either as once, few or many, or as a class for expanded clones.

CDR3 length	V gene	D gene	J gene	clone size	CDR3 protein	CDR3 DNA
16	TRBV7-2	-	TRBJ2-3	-	CASSLAGASSTDTQYF	TGTGCCAGCAGCTTAGCGGGAGCCTCTAGCACAGATACGCAGTATTTT
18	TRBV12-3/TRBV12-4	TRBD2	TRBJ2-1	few	CASRGLAETKSSYNEQFF	TGTGCCAGCAGGGGACTAGCGGAAACAAAAAGCTCCTACAATGAGCAGTTCTTC
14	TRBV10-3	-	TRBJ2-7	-	CAISPDRSSYEQHF	TGTGCCATCAGTCCGGACAGAAGCTCCTACGAGCAGCACTTC
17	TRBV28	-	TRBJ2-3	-	CASSSMNPYTNTDTQYF	TGTGCCAGCAGTTCCATGAACCCGTATACAAACACAGATACGCAGTATTTT
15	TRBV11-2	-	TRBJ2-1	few	CASSPQGLIKNEQFF	TGTGCCAGCAGCCCACAGGGTTTGATCAAAAATGAGCAGTTCTTC
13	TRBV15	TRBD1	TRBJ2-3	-	CAAGTGGTDTQYF	TGTGCCGCAGGGACAGGGGGCACAGATACGCAGTATTTT
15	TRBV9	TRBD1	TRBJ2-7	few	CASSPRTGSTYEQYF	TGTGCCAGCAGCCCCCGGACAGGTTCAACCTACGAGCAGTACTTC
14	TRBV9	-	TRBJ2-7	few	CASSVDVGPYEQYF	TGTGCCAGCAGCGTAGATGTGGGGCCCTACGAGCAGTACTTC
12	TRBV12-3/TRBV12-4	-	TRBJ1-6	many	CASSFRNSPLHF	TGTGCCAGCAGTTTCCGGAATTCACCCCTCCACTTT
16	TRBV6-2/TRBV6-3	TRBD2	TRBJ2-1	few	CASSTQGLAGSNEQFF	TGTGCCAGCAGTACCCAGGGACTAGCGGGAAGCAATGAGCAGTTCTTC
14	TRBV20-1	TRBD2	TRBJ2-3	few	CSANAGGGRDTQYF	TGCAGTGCTAACGCGGGAGGGGGCCGGGATACGCAGTATTTT
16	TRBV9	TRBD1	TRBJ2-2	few	CASSVGQGANTGELFF	TGTGCCAGCAGCGTAGGCCAGGGGGCGAACACCGGGGAGCTGTTTTTT
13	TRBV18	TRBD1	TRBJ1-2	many	CASSAGQGYGYTF	TGTGCCAGCTCAGCCGGACAGGGCTATGGCTACACCTTC
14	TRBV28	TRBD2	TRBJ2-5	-	CASRPGGYQETQYF	TGTGCCAGCAGACCGGGGGGTTACCAAGAGACCCAGTACTTC
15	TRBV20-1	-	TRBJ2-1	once	CSARASGARRNEQFF	TGCAGTGCTAGGGCCTCGGGAGCGCGACGGAATGAGCAGTTCTTC
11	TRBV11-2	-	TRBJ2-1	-	CASVSNNDQFF	TGTGCCAGCGTATCCAACAATGACCAGTTCTTC
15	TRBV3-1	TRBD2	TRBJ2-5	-	CASSQLAGGPETQYF	TGTGCCAGCAGCCAGCTTGCGGGAGGACCAGAGACCCAGTACTTC
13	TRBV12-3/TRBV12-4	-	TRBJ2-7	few	CASSDRGAGEQYF	TGTGCCAGCAGTGATAGGGGTGCCGGGGAGCAGTACTTC
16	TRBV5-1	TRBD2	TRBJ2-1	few	CASSLPAGGGNNEQFF	TGCGCCAGCAGCTTACCAGCGGGGGGTGGCAACAATGAGCAGTTCTTC
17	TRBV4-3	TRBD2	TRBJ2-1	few	CASSQDLAGGLGNEQFF	TGCGCCAGCAGCCAAGATCTAGCGGGAGGGCTGGGCAATGAGCAGTTCTTC
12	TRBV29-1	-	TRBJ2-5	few	CSVDPGGETQYF	TGCAGCGTTGACCCTGGCGGCGAGACCCAGTACTTC
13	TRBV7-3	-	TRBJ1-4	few	CASSSMPGEKLFF	TGTGCCAGCAGCTCCATGCCCGGGGAAAAACTGTTTTTT
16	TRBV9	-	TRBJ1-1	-	CASSVVLGTSNTEAFF	TGTGCCAGCAGCGTAGTTCTGGGGACATCGAACACTGAAGCTTTCTTT
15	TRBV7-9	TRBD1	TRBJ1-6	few	CASSARTGARSPLHF	TGTGCCAGCAGCGCCCGGACAGGGGCCCGTTCACCCCTCCACTTT
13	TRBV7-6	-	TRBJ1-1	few	CASTPLEGSEAFF	TGTGCCAGCACCCCCCTAGAGGGCTCTGAAGCTTTCTTT
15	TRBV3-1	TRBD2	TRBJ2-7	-	CASSRGLAGPYEQYF	TGTGCCAGCAGCCGGGGACTAGCGGGGCCTTACGAGCAGTACTTC
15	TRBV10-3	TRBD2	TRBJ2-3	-	CATRAGTSGTDTQYF	TGTGCCACCAGGGCCGGGACTAGCGGCACAGATACGCAGTATTTT
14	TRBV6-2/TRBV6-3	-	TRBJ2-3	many	CASSRGRRTDTQYF	TGTGCCAGCAGTCGGGGGAGGCGCACAGATACGCAGTATTTT
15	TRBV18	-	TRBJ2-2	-	CASSPRSETTGELFF	TGTGCCAGCTCACCACGATCGGAAACCACCGGGGAGCTGTTTTTT
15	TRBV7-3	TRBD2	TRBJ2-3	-	CASSSRLAGVDTQYF	TGTGCCAGCAGCTCTAGACTAGCGGGAGTAGATACGCAGTATTTT
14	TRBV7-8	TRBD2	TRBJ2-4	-	CASSLSLGGSIQYF	TGTGCCAGCAGCTTAAGTTTGGGGGGGAGCATTCAGTACTTC
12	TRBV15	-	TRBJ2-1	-	CATSRDGFEQFF	TGTGCCACCAGCAGAGATGGGTTTGAGCAGTTCTTC
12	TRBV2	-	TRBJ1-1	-	CASNTGISEAFF	TGTGCCAGCAACACAGGGATTTCTGAAGCTTTCTTT
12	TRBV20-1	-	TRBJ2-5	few	CSARGTLETQYF	TGCAGTGCCCGGGGGACCCTAGAGACCCAGTACTTC
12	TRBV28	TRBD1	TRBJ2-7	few	CASFGQGYEQYF	TGTGCCAGCTTCGGACAGGGCTACGAGCAGTACTTC
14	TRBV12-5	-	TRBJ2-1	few	CASGLAENANEQFF	TGTGCTAGTGGTTTGGCTGAGAATGCGAATGAGCAGTTCTTC
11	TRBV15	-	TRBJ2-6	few	CATSSPNVLTF	TGTGCCACCAGCAGTCCCAACGTCCTGACTTTC